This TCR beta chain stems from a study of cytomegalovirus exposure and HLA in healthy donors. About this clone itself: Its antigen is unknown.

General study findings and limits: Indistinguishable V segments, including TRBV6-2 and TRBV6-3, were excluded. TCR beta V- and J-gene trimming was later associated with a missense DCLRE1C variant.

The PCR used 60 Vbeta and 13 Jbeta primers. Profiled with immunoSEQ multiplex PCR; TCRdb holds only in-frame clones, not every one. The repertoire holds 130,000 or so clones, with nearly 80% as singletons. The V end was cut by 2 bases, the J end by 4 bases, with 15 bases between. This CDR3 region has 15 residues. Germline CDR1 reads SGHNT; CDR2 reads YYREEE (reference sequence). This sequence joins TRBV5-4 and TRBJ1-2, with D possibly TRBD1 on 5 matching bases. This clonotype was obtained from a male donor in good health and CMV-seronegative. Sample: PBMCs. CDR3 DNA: TGTGCCAGCAGCTTAGCGCAGGGAGGCCCCTATGGCTACACCTTC. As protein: CASSLAQGGPYGYTF.